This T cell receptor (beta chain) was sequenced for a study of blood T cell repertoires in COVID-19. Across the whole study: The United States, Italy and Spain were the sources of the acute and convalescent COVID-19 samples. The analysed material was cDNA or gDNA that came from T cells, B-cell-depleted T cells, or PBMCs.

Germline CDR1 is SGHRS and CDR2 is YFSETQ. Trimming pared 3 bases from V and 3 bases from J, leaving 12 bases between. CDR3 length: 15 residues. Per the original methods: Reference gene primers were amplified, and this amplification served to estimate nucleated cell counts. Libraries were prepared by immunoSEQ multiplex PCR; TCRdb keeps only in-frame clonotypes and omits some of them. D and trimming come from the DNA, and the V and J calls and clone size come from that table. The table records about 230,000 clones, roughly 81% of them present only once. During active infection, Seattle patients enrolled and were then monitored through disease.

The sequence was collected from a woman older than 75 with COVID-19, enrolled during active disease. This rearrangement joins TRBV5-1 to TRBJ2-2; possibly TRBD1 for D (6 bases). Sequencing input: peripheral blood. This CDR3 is CASSYRAADTGELFF. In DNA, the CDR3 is TGCGCCAGCAGCTACAGGGCCGCGGACACCGGGGAGCTGTTTTTT. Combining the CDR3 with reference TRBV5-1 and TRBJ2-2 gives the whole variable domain KAGVTQTPRYLIKTRGQQVTLSCSPISGHRSVSWYQQTPGQGLQFLFEYFSETQRNKGNFPGRFSGRQFSNSRSEMNVSTLELGDSALYLCASSYRAADTGELFFGEGSRLTVL.